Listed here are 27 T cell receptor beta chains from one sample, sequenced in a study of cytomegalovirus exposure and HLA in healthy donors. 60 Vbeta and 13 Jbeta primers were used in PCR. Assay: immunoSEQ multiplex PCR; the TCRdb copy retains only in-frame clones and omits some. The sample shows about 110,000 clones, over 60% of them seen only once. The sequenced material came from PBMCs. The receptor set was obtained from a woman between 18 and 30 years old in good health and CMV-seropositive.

CDR3 DNA sequence: TGTGCCAGCAGCCCACTCGGGAGTGGGTCCTACAATGAGCAGTTCTTC. Its protein is CASSPLGSGSYNEQFF. The chain employs TRBV14 and TRBJ2-1; D is perhaps TRBD2 (6 bases). The germline V gene encodes CDR1 SGHDN and CDR2 FVKESK. The CDR3 has 16 residues. V was clipped by 4 bases and J by 1 base, with 14 bases between them. Filled out from reference TRBV14 and TRBJ2-1, the complete variable domain reads EAGVTQFPSHSVIEKGQTVTLRCDPISGHDNLYWYRRVMGKEIKFLLHFVKESKQDESGMPNNRFLAERTGGTYSTLKVQPAELEDSGVYFCASSPLGSGSYNEQFFGPGTRLTVL.

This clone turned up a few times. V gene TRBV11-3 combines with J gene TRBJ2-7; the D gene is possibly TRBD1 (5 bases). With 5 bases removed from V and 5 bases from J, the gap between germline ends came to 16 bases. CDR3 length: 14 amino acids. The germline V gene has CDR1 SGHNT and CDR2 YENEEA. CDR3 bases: TGTGCCAGCAGCCCACTCCAGGGTAGTAACGAGCAGTACTTC. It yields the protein CASSPLQGSNEQYF.

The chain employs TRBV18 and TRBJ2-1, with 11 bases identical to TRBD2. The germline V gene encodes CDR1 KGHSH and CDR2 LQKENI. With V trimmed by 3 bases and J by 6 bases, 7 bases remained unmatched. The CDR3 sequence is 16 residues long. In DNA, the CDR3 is TGTGCCAGCTCACCTTTGACTAGCGGGATCCTCAATGAGCAGTTCTTC. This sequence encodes CASSPLTSGILNEQFF.

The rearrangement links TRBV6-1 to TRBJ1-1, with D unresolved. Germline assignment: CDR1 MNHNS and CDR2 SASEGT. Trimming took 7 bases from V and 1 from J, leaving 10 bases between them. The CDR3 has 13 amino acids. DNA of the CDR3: TGTGCCAGCATCGGCCAGGCGAACACTGAAGCTTTCTTT. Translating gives CASIGQANTEAFF.

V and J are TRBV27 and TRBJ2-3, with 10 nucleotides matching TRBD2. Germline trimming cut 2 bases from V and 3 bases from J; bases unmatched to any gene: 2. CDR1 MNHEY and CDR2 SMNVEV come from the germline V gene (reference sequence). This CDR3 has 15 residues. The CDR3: CASSLTSGTTDTQYF. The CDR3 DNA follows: TGTGCCAGCAGTTTAACTAGCGGGACTACAGATACGCAGTATTTT.

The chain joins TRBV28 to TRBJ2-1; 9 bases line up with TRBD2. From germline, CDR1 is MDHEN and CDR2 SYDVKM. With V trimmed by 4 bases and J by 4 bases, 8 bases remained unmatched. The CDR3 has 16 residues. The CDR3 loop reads CASSSPRLAVYNEQFF. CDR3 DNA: TGTGCCAGCAGTTCCCCCCGACTAGCGGTGTACAATGAGCAGTTCTTC.

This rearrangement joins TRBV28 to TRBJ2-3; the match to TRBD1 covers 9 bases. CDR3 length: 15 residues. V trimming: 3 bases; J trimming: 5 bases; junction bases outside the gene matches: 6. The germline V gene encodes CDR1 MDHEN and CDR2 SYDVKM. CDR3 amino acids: CASSFNYRGQDTQYF. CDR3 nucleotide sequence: TGTGCCAGCAGTTTCAATTACAGGGGGCAAGATACGCAGTATTTT.

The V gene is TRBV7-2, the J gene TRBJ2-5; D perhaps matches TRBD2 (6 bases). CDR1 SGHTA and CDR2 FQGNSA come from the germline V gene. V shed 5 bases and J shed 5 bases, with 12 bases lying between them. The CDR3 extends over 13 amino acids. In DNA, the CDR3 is TGTGCCAGCAGCATCACTAGCACGGAGACCCAGTACTTC. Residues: CASSITSTETQYF.

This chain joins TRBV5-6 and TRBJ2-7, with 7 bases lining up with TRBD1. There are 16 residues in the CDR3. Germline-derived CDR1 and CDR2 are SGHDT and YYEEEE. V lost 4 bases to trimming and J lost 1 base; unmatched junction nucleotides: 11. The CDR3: CASSPETGTASYEQYF. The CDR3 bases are TGTGCCAGCAGCCCTGAAACCGGGACAGCGTCCTACGAGCAGTACTTC.

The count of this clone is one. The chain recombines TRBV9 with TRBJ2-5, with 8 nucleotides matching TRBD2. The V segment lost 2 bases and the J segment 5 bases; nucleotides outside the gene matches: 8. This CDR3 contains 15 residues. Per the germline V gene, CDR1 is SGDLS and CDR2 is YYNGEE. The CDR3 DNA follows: TGTGCCAGCAGCGTTGGGGGAGGCGGGAGGGAGACCCAGTACTTC. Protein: CASSVGGGGRETQYF.

CDR3 sequence (DNA): TGTGCAAGTCGCTCTACAGGGAGGGTCCCGACAGGACTCCTGGGCGAGCAGTACTTC. It specifies CASRSTGRVPTGLLGEQYF. The chain links TRBV12-2 to TRBJ2-5; TRBD2 is the table's D call and was not checked against the DNA. The J call may be mistaken, given a closer DNA end match to TRBJ2-7. TRBV12-2 is flagged as a pseudogene. The CDR3 covers 19 residues.

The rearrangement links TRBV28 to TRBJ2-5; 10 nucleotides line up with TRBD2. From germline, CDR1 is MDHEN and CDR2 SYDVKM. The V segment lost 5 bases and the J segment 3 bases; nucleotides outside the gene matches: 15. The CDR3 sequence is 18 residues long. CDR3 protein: CASSEILAGVHRKETQYF. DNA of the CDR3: TGTGCCAGCAGTGAAATCCTAGCGGGAGTGCATAGAAAAGAGACCCAGTACTTC.

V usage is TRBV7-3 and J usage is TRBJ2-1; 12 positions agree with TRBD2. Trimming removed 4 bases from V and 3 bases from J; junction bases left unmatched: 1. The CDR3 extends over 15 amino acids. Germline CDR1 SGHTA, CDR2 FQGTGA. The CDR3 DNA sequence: TGTGCCAGCAGCTGGACTAGCGGGAACTACAATGAGCAGTTCTTC. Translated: CASSWTSGNYNEQFF.

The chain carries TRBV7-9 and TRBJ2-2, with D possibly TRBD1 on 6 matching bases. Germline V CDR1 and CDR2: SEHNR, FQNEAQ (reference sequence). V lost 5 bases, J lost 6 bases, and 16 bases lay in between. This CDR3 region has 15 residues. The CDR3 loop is CASSTRTVVAGELFF. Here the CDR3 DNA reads TGTGCCAGCAGCACCCGGACAGTGGTAGCCGGGGAGCTGTTTTTT.

The CDR3 nucleotides read TGTGCCAGCAGAGGTACTCTAGCGGGAGACGGGGAGCTGTTTTTT. Its protein product is CASRGTLAGDGELFF. V is TRBV9 and J is TRBJ2-2, with 10 bases fitting TRBD2. J gave up 7 bases and V 5 bases, and 8 bases lay outside the gene matches. Germline lookup yields CDR1 SGDLS and CDR2 YYNGEE. The CDR3 totals 15 residues.

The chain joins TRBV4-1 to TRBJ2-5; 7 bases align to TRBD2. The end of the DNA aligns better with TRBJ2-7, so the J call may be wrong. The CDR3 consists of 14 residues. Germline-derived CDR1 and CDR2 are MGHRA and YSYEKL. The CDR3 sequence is CASSHFGRKDEQYF. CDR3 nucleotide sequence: TGCGCCAGCAGCCATTTCGGGAGGAAAGACGAGCAGTACTTC.

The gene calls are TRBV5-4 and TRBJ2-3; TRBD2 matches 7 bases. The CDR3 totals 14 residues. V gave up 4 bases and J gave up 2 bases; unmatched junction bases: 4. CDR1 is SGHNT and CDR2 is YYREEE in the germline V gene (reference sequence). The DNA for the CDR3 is TGTGCCAGCAGCGTTAGCGGGTACACAGATACGCAGTATTTT. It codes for CASSVSGYTDTQYF.

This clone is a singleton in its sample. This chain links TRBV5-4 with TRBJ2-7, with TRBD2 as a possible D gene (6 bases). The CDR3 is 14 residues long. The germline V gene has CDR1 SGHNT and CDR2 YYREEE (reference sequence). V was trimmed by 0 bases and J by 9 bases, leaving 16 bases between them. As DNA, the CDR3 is TGTGCCAGCAGCTTGGGAGGAGGGCAGGGAGTGCAGTACTTC. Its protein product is CASSLGGGQGVQYF.

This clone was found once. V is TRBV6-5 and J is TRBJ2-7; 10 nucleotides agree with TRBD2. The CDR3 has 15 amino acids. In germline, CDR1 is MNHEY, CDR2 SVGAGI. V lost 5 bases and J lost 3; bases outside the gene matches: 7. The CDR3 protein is CASSTGLAASYEQYF. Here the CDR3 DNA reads TGTGCCAGCAGTACTGGACTAGCGGCAAGCTACGAGCAGTACTTC.

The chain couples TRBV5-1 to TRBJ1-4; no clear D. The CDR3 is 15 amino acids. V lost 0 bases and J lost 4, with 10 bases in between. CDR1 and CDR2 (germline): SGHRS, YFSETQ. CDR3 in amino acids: CASSLGFGVNEKLFF. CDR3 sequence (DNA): TGCGCCAGCAGCTTGGGATTCGGGGTTAATGAAAAACTGTTTTTT.

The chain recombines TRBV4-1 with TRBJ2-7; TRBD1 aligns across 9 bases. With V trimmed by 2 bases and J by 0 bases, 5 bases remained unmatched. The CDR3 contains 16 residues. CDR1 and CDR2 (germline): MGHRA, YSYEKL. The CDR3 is CASSQTGQGGSYEQYF. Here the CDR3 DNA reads TGCGCCAGCAGCCAAACGGGACAGGGCGGCTCCTACGAGCAGTACTTC.

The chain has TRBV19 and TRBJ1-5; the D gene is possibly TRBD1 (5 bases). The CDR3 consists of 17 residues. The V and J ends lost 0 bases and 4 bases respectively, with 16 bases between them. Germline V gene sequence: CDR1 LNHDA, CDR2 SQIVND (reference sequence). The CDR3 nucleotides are TGTGCCAGTAGTATAGAGCATTTTCCGAAGGGGAATCAGCCCCAGCATTTT. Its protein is CASSIEHFPKGNQPQHF.

This CDR3 reads CASSLSRSNTEAFF. The CDR3 coding sequence is TGTGCCAGCAGCCTTTCTAGATCGAACACTGAAGCTTTCTTT. The chain is built from TRBV7-2 and TRBJ1-1; D not certain. V gave up 5 bases and J gave up 1 base, with 11 bases separating them. Germline V gene lookup returns CDR1 SGHTA and CDR2 FQGNSA. The CDR3 is made up of 14 amino acids.

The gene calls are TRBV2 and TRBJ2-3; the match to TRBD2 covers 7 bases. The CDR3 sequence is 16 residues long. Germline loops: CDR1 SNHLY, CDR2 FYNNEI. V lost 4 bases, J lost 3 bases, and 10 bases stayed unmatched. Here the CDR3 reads CASSGGRAVLTDTQYF. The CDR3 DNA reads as TGTGCCAGCAGTGGGGGGAGGGCCGTTTTGACAGATACGCAGTATTTT. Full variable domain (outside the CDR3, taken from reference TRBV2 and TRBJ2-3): EPEVTQTPSHQVTQMGQEVILRCVPISNHLYFYWYRQILGQKVEFLVSFYNNEISEKSEIFDDQFSVERPDGSNFTLKIRSTKLEDSAMYFCASSGGRAVLTDTQYFGPGTRLTVL.

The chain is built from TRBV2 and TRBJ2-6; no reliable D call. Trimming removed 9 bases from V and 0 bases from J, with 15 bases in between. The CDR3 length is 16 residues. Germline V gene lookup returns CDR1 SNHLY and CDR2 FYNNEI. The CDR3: CARLGRVSSGANVLTF. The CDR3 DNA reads TGTGCCAGGCTTGGCCGGGTTAGCTCTGGGGCCAACGTCCTGACTTTC.

In nucleotides, the CDR3 is TGCGCCAGCAGCCACAGCGGGAGATTCCACGAGCAGTACTTC. Amino acids: CASSHSGRFHEQYF. The chain recombines TRBV4-1 with TRBJ2-7; 8 bases are shared with TRBD2. After removal of 3 bases from V and 5 bases from J, the junction contained 6 bases not matched to a gene. The CDR3 contains 14 residues. Germline loops: CDR1 MGHRA, CDR2 YSYEKL.

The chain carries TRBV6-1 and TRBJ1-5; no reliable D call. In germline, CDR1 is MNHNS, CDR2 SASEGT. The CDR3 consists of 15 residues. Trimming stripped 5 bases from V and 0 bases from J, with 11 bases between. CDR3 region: CASSSRFYSNQPQHF. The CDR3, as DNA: TGTGCCAGCAGTTCCAGGTTTTATAGCAATCAGCCCCAGCATTTT.